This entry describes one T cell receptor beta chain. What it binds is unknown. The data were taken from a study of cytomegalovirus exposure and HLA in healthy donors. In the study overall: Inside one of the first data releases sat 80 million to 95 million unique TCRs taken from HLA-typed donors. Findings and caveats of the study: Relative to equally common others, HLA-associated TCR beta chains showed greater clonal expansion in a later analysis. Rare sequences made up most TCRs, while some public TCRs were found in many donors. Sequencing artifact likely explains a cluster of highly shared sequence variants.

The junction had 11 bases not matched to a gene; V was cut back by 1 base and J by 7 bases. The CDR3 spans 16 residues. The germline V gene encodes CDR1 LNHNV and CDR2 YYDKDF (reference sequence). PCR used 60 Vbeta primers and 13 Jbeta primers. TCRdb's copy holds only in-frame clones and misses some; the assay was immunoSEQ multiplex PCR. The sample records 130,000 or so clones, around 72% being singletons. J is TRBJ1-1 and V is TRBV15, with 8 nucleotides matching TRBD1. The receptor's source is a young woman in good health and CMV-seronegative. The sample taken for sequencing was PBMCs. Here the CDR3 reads CATSRGQGASGGEAFF. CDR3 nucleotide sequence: TGTGCCACCAGCAGAGGGCAGGGGGCGTCGGGAGGTGAAGCTTTCTTT.